The subject of this entry is one TCR beta chain. The data were obtained in a study of technical replicates of blood from a handful of donors. Assay used: immunoSEQ multiplex PCR; TCRdb lists only in-frame clones, some missing. The sample holds roughly 76,000 clones, roughly 92% seen once. Trimming removed 3 bases from V and 6 bases from J, with 12 bases in between. This CDR3 has 13 residues. Germline V gene sequence: CDR1 LNHDA, CDR2 SQIVND (reference sequence). The receptor was derived from a human donor in good health. Sequenced: T cells isolated from PBMCs. The chain links TRBV19 to TRBJ2-7; D remains unclear. CDR3 amino acids: CASSIVPSGEQYF. The DNA for the CDR3 is TGTGCCAGTAGTATTGTTCCGTCCGGCGAGCAGTACTTC.